The rows below give T cell receptor beta chains drawn from one sample of a study of T cell changes during pregnancy in multiple sclerosis. Profiled with immunoSEQ multiplex PCR; TCRdb holds only in-frame clones, not every one. Of tens of thousands of clones in the sample, 90% were seen once. The sample consisted of peripheral blood, taken in the third trimester of pregnancy. These receptors originate from a female donor in good health, enrolled as a control in a pregnancy study. The CDR3 runs from the conserved cysteine through the conserved F or W. Size is omitted from some rows. Given values are once, few, many or a class for expanded clones.

v_gene: TRBV7-9; len: 16; abundance: .; CDR3aa: CASSPPGDGYNSPLHF
v_gene: TRBV18; len: 14; abundance: .; CDR3aa: CASLERLAANEQFF
v_gene: TRBV6-5; len: 13; abundance: medium-sized; CDR3aa: CASSPTDTYGYTF
v_gene: TRBV7-9; len: 13; abundance: .; CDR3aa: CASRRGVTDTQYF
v_gene: TRBV19; len: 16; abundance: few; CDR3aa: CASSPRDRGGSGELFF
v_gene: TRBV7-9; len: 14; abundance: .; CDR3aa: CASSFPRTGDEQYF
v_gene: TRBV10-3; len: 18; abundance: .; CDR3aa: CAIRDRDRGPTGANVLTF
v_gene: TRBV6-4; len: 14; abundance: .; CDR3aa: CASSDGGGTDTQYF
v_gene: TRBV9; len: 14; abundance: .; CDR3aa: CASSHTGLGGELFF
v_gene: TRBV15; len: 13; abundance: .; CDR3aa: CATSRDGGTEAFF
v_gene: TRBV7-9; len: 17; abundance: .; CDR3aa: CASSPAAASGNYNEQFF
v_gene: TRBV6-4; len: 13; abundance: .; CDR3aa: CASSQTGYTEAFF
v_gene: TRBV5-1; len: 16; abundance: .; CDR3aa: CASSNQIGTPPYGYTF
v_gene: TRBV7-6; len: 14; abundance: .; CDR3aa: CASSTLTGGYEQYF
v_gene: TRBV18; len: 14; abundance: .; CDR3aa: CASSSTGIGETQYF
v_gene: TRBV6-1; len: 16; abundance: .; CDR3aa: CASSEAGELWPYEQYF
v_gene: TRBV30; len: 20; abundance: medium-sized; CDR3aa: CAWSALQGAAPGQHNQPQHF
v_gene: TRBV19; len: 16; abundance: .; CDR3aa: CASSIWGTVSHQPQHF